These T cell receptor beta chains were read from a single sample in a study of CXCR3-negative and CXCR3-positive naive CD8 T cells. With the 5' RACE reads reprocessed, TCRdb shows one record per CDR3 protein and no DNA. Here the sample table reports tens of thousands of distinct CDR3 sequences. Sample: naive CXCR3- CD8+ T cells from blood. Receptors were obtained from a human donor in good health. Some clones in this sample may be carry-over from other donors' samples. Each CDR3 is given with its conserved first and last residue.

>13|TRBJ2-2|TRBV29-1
CSVETKNTGELFF
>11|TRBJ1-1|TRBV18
CASVSIAEAFF
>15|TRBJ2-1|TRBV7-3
CASSPGGGSYNEQFF
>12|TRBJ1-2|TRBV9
CASSTGGGGYTF
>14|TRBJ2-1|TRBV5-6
CASSLDSPRNEQFF
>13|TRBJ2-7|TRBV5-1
CASSLTGFYEQYF
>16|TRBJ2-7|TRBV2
CAITFSGTSGFGEQYF
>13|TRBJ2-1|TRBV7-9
CASSPAIHHEQFF
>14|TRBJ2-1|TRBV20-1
CSATPTGNYNEQFF
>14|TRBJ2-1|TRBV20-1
CSALGESSYNELFF
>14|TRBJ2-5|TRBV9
CASGGGRGRETQYF
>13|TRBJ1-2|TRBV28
CASSLSRRDGYTF
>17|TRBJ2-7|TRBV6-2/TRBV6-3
CASSLNPDSSLTYEQYF
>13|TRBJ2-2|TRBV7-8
CASSPNRPGELFF
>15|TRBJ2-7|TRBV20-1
CSARDVGWASYEQYF
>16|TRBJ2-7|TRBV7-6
CASSPSGETPGYEQYF
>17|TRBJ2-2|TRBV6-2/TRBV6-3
CASSYLGGFANTGELFF
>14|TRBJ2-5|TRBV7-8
CASSLRGFAETQYF
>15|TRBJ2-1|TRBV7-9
CASSLIPDRGNEQFF
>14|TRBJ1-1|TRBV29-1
CSVAGVGSNTEAFF
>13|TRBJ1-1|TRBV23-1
CASTGHPCTEAFF
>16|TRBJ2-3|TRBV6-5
CASSYRAAGGADTQYF
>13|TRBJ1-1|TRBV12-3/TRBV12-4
CASSLFEGAEAFF
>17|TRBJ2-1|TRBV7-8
CASSLRQAMSSYNEQFF
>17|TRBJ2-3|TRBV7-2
CASSLTSGGHSTDTQYF
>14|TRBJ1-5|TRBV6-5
CAIQRGGGDQPQHF
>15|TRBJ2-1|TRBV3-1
CATTGQGASYNEQFF
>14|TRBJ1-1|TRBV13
CASSPRTENTEAFF
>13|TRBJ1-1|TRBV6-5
CASSYRQGAEAFF
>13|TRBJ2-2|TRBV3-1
CASSQVGAGELFF
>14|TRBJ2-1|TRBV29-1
CSAPGQGTYNEQFF
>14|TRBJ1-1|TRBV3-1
CASSQEGPGTEAFF
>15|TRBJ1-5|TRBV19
CASSIGLKSNQPQHF
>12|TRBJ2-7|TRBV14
CASSQVRNEQYF
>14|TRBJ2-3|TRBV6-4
CASSKGADTDTQYF
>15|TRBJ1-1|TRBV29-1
CSADQSSFMNTEAFF
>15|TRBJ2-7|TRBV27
CASSFSGQGNYEQYF
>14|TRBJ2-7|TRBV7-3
CASSASQGPYEQYF
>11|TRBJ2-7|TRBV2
CASSQGREQYF
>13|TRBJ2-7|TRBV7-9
CASSLGRGDEQYF
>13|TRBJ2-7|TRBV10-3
CATQVGGTYEQYF
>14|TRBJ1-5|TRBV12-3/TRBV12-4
CASSSQGGPQPQHF
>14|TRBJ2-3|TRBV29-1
CSVASGYGTDTQYF
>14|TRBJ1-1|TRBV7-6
CASSFDTGGTEAFF
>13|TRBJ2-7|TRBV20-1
CSAREQASYEQYF
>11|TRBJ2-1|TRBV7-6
CASRQGNEQFF
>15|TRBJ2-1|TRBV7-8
CASSLGRGGLFLQFF
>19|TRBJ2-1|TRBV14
CASSQGPGGYESSYNEQFF
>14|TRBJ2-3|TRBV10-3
CAISESTGADTQYF
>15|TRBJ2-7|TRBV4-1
CASSPRDSGSYEQYF